This T cell receptor (beta chain) was identified during a study of T cells after yellow fever vaccination (dated by TCRdb to about 2019). A note on the overall study: Libraries from fractions with low cell numbers were prepared with the SMART-Seq v4 Ultra Low Input RNA kit. To follow T-cell clones before and after primary and booster YFV17D yellow fever vaccination, bulk TCR alpha and beta repertoires were sequenced over time. Two healthy male donors made up the cohort, one aged 18 to 29 years and the other aged 30 to 39 years. Bulk PBMC replicates and cell subsets were isolated from blood drawn at multiple timepoints before and after both primary and secondary immunization.

TCR cDNA was made using 5'RACE template switching, a step that added a universal primer site and unique molecular identifiers. cDNA synthesis was primed from both the TCR alpha and TCR beta constant segments. Library amplification used two PCR steps, and the second PCR step added sample barcodes and sequencing adapters. Sequencing of libraries was performed on Illumina HiSeq 2500 (2x100 bp) or NovaSeq (2x150 bp). The authors' analysis ran thus. Demultiplexing of reads and collapsing into UMI consensus sequences were performed with MIGEC, and V(D)J alignment was carried out with MiXCR. Vaccine-responding clonotypes were defined with edgeR using replicate PBMC samples, requiring FDR below 0.01 and a log2 fold change above 5 up to day 15. Bulk clonotypes were assigned CD4 or CD8 identity according to which sequenced CD4 or CD8 repertoire held them at higher abundance. TCRdb reprocessed the public reads (quality trimming at Q25 with fastp, clone calling with MiXCR) and kept in-frame beta chains. Under each unique CDR3 protein, matching rows form one entry showing the most common genes and DNA. TCRdb's processing, not the study's, gives the V and J calls here. Counted in this sample were some 250,000 distinct CDR3 sequences; 6.9% of them appeared once. The top ten clones comprise approximately 0.85% of the sample.

V lost 2 bases and J lost 0 bases, and the count of bases not matched to a germline gene is 5. Per the germline V gene (reference sequence), SGHNT is the CDR1 and YYREEE is the CDR2. The CDR3 spans 16 residues, from the cysteine through the phenylalanine. Here the CDR3 DNA is all that survives: 48 bases in frame from base 1. The treatment or condition label on this specimen signifies: live attenuated yellow fever vaccine strain. A standard Ficoll-Paque protocol was used to isolate PBMCs from peripheral blood. CD4 and CD8 T-cell fractions were isolated with Dynabeads CD4 and CD8 positive selection kits. TriZol was used to extract RNA from bulk PBMCs, from CD4 and CD8 fractions, and from dextramer-positive and dextramer-negative fractions. Here is what the overall study found, with its caveats: A small share of clonotypes was detected in both CD4 and CD8 compartments, with the overlap likely arising from convergent recombination. Only two donors were included in the study, so the extent to which the findings can be generalized is limited. FACS-sorted repertoires could contain abundant contaminating clonotypes from the bulk population, so computational filtering was required. Most clones expanded after primary vaccination (about 95% of CD4 and 88% of CD8) were re-detected after the booster, suggesting that broad memory maintenance occurred. The secondary T-cell response was weaker than the primary response but faster, peaking on day 5 instead of day 15.

This clonotype has a handful of counts. Its antigen remains undetermined. No much larger clone is present one base from it, and per-base qualities are unavailable. The clonotype was recovered from a man aged 25-45 years who received the YFV17D yellow fever vaccine. This receptor chain uses TRBV5-4 and TRBJ2-1; a stretch of 7 junction bases matches TRBD2. The sequencing here drew on CD4+ T cells sorted from PBMCs, taken 15 days after the yellow fever booster vaccination. The DNA is as follows: TGTGCCAGCAGCTTTAGCGGGCCTAGCTCCTACAATGAGCAGTTCTTC. Its translation is CASSFSGPSSYNEQFF.